This entry describes one T cell receptor (beta chain). Antigen unknown. CD45RO-CCR7+CD27+CD95- expression identified naive CD8+ T cells. This CDR3 has 15 residues. CDR1 is SNHLY, CDR2 FYNNEI, per germline. This specimen belongs to a study of CXCR3-negative and CXCR3-positive naive CD8 T cells. Notes on the study in general: Similarly elevated diversity marked both naive subsets, with memory CD8+ cells showing far lower diversity. Naive CXCR3-positive and CXCR3-negative cells shared similar TRBV-TRBJ usage, unlike memory cells. The TRB CDR3s that CXCR3-positive naive cells carried were more hydrophobic than those of CXCR3-negative naive cells.

cDNA libraries for TRB were generated by 5' RACE incorporating UMI labels. TCRdb re-called the 5' RACE reads and shows each CDR3 protein once, DNA omitted. The listing contains some 60,000 distinct CDR3 sequences. The sequence derives from a human donor in good health. Some clones in this sample may be carry-over from other donors' samples. The rearrangement links TRBV2 to TRBJ2-2; as DNA is missing, the TRBD1 call by TCRdb cannot be tested. The sequenced sample was naive CXCR3+ CD8+ T cells from blood. Subset indicated: CD45RO-CCR7+CD27+CD95- naive CD8+ T cells expressing CXCR3 (TNR3+). The CDR3 sequence: CASFATQTGTEELFF.